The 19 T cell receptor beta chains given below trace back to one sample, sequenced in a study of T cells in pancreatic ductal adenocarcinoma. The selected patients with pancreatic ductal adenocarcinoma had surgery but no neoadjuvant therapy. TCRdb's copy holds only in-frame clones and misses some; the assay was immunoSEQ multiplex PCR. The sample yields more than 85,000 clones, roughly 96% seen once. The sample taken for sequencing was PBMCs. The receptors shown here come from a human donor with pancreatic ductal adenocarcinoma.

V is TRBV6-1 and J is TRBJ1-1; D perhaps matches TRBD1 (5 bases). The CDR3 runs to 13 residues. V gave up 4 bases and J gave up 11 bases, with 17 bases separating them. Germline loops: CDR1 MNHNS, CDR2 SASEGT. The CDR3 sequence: CASSVGRVAFAFF. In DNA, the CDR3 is TGTGCCAGCAGTGTGGGCAGGGTGGCCTTTGCTTTCTTT.

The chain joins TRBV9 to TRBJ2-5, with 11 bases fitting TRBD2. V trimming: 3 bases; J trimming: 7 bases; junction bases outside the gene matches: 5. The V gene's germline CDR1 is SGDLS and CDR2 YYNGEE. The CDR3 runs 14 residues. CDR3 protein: CASSGSGTSGTQYF. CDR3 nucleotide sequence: TGTGCCAGCAGCGGGTCCGGGACTAGCGGGACCCAGTACTTC. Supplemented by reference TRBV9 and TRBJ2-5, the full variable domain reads DSGVTQTPKHLITATGQRVTLRCSPRSGDLSVYWYQQSLDQGLQFLIQYYNGEERAKGNILERFSAQQFPDLHSELNLSSLELGDSALYFCASSGSGTSGTQYFGPGTRLLVL.

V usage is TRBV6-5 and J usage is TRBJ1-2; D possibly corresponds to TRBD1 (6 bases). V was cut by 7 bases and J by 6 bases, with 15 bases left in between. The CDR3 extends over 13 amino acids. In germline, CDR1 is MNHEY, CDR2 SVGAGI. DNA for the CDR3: TGTGCCAGCACGAAGACGTGGACAGATGGCTACACCTTC. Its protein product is CASTKTWTDGYTF.

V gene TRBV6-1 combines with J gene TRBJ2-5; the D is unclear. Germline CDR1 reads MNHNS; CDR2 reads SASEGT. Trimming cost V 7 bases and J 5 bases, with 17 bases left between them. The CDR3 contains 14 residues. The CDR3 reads CASNRQVVAETQYF. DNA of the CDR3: TGTGCCAGCAACCGCCAGGTAGTTGCTGAGACCCAGTACTTC.

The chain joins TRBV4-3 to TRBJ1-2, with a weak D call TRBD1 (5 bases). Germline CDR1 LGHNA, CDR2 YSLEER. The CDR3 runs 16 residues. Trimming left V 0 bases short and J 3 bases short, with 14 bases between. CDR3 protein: CASSQDFDRRYYGYTF. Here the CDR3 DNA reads TGCGCCAGCAGCCAAGATTTCGACAGACGGTACTATGGCTACACCTTC.

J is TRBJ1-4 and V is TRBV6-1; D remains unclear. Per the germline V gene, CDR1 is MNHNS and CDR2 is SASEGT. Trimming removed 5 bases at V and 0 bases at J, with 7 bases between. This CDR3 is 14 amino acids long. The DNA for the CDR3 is TGTGCCAGCAGTCGGGAACCAACTAATGAAAAACTGTTTTTT. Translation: CASSREPTNEKLFF.

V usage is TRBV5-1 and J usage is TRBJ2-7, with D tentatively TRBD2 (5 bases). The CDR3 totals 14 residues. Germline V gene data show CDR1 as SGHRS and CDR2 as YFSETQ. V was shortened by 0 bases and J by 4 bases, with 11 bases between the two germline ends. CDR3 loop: CASSLGVGGYEQYF. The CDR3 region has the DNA TGCGCCAGCAGCTTGGGGGTAGGAGGTTACGAGCAGTACTTC.

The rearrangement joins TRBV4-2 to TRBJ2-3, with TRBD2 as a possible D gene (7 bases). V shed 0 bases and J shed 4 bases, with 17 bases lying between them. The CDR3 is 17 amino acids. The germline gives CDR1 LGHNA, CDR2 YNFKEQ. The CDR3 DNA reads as TGTGCCAGCAGCCAAGAGGGAGGGGGATCCGGACCAGATACGCAGTATTTT. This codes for CASSQEGGGSGPDTQYF.

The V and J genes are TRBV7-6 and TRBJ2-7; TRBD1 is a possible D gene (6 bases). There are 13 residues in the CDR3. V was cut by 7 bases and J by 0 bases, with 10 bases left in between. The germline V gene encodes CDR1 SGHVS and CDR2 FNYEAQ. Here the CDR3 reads CASNEGVSYEQYF. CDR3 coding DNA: TGTGCCAGCAATGAGGGGGTCTCCTACGAGCAGTACTTC.

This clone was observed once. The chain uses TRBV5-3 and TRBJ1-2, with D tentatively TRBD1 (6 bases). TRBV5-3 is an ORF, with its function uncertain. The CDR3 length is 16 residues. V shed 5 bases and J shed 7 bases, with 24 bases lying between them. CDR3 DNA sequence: TGTGCCAGAAGTCCATCCCTTTTTACAGGGCTTTGTGGCTACACCTTC. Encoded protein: CARSPSLFTGLCGYTF.

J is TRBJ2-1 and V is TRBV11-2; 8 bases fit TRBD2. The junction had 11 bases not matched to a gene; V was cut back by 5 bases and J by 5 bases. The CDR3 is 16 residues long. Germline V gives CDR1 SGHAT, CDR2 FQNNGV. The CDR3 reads CASSHAGLAGNNEQFF. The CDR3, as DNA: TGTGCCAGCAGCCACGCCGGGCTAGCGGGTAACAATGAGCAGTTCTTC.

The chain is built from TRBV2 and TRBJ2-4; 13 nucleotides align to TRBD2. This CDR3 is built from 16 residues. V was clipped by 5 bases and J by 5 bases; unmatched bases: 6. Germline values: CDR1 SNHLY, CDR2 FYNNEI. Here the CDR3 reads CASSRTSGSSENIQYF. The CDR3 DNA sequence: TGTGCCAGCAGTAGGACTAGCGGGAGCTCAGAAAACATTCAGTACTTC.

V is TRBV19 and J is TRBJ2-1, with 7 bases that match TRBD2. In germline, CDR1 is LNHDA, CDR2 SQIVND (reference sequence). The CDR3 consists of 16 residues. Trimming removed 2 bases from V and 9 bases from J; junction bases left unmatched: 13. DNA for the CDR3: TGTGCCAGTAGTATATGGGGGGGGGTCGGTAACAGTGAGCAGTTCTTC. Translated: CASSIWGGVGNSEQFF.

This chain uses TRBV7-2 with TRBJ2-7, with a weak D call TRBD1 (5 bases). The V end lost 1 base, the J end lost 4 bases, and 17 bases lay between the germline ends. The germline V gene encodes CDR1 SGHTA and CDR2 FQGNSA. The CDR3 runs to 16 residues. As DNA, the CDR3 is TGTGCCAGCAGCTTAGGGGTAGTTCAGTCAGGGTACGAGCAGTACTTC. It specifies CASSLGVVQSGYEQYF.

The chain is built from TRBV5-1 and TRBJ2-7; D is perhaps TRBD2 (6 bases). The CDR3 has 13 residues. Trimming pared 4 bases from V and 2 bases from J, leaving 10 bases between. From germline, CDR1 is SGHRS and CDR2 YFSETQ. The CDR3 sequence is CASSGSGTYEQYF. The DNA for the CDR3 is TGCGCCAGCAGCGGTAGCGGCACCTACGAGCAGTACTTC.

In nucleotides, the CDR3 is TGTGCCAGCAGTGATTCCAGCGGGAGCTCCTACGAGCAGTACTTC. The encoded protein is CASSDSSGSSYEQYF. The rearrangement links TRBV6-1 to TRBJ2-7, with TRBD2 identical over 8 bases. There are 15 residues in the CDR3. V was pared by 3 bases and J by 0 bases, with 4 bases of the junction left unmatched. Looked up from germline, CDR1 is MNHNS and CDR2 is SASEGT.

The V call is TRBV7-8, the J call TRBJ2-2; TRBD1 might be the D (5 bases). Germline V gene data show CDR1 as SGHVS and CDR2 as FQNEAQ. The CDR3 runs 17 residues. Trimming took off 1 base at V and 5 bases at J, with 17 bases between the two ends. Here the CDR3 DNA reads TGTGCCAGCAGCTTAGGGGGCGCCGGGTTGGGAACCGGGGAGCTGTTTTTT. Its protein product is CASSLGGAGLGTGELFF.

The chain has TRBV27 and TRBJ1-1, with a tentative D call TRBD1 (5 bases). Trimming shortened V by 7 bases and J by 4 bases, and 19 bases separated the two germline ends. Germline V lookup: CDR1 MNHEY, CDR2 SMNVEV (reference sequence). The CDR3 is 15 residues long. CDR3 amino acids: CASTHREGMGTEAFF. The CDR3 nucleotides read TGTGCCAGCACCCACCGGGAGGGGATGGGCACTGAAGCTTTCTTT.

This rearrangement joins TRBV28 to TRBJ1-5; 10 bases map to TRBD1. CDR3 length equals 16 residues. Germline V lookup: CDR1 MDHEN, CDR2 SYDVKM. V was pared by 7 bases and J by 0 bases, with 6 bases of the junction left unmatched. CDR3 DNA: TGTGCCAGCACTCCGACAGGGGGCTTTAGCAATCAGCCCCAGCATTTT. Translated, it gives CASTPTGGFSNQPQHF.